What follows describes a single TCR beta chain. The target antigen is unknown. Treatment specified: roughly 19 received Ad26.COV2.S at low or high dose, single or two shots; several received placebo; per-sample allocation not given. Samples came from day 63 after the first vaccine or placebo injection. The data stem from a study of Ad26.COV2.S vaccination and SARS-CoV-2 variants. Overall study findings and caveats: Spike-specific TCR breadth in vaccine recipients exceeded that seen in placebo recipients.

V was pared by 0 bases and J by 3 bases, with 9 bases between. The V gene's germline CDR1 is SGHKS and CDR2 YYEKEE (reference sequence). CDR3 length: 14 residues. TCRdb keeps only in-frame clones here, not all; method: immunoSEQ multiplex PCR. Among more than 300,000 clones listed, more than 85% were seen once. The chain links TRBV5-5 to TRBJ1-1; possibly TRBD1 for D (5 bases). The sample here was peripheral blood, taken in a trial of Ad26.COV2.S vaccine versus placebo. This clonotype was sampled from a person aged 18-60 years who received the Ad26.COV2.S COVID-19 vaccine or a placebo. The CDR3 DNA sequence: TGTGCCAGCAGCTTGGGGGGGTCGTACACTGAAGCTTTCTTT. Protein product: CASSLGGSYTEAFF.